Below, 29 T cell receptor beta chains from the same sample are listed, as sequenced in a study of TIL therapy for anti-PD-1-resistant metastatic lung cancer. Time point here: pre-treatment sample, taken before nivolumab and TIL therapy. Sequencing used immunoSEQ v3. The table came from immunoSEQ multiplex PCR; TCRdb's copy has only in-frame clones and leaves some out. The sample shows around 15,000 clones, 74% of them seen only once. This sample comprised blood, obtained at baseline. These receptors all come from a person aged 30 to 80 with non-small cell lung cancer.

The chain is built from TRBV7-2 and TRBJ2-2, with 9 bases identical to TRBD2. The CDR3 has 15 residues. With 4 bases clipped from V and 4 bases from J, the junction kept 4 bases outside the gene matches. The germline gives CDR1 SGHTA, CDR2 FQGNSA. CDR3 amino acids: CASSSSGAGTGELFF. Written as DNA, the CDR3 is TGTGCCAGCAGCTCTAGCGGGGCCGGCACCGGGGAGCTGTTTTTT.

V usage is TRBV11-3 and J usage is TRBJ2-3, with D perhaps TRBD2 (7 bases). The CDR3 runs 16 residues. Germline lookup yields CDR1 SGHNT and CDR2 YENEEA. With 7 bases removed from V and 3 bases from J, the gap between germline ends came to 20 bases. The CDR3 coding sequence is TGTGCCAGCAACACGGGGGGCGCGATTATAACAGATACGCAGTATTTT. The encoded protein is CASNTGGAIITDTQYF.

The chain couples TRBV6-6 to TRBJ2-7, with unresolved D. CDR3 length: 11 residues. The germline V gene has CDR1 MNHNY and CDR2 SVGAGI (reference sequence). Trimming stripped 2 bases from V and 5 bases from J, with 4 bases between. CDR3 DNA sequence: TGTGCCAGCAGTTACGTCGACGAGCAGTACTTC. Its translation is CASSYVDEQYF.

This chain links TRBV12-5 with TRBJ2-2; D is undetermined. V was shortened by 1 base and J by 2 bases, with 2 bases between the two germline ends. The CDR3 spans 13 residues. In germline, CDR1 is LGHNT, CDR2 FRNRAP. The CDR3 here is CASGLDNTGELFF. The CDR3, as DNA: TGTGCTAGTGGTTTGGATAACACCGGGGAGCTGTTTTTT. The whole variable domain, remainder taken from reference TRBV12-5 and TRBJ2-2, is DARVTQTPRHKVTEMGQEVTMRCQPILGHNTVFWYRQTMMQGLELLAYFRNRAPLDDSGMPKDRFSAEMPDATLATLKIQPSEPRDSAVYFCASGLDNTGELFFGEGSRLTVL.

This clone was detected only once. CDR3 bases: TGTGCCAGCAGTGATCAGAGATACGACACTTACGAGCAGTACTTC. Protein sequence: CASSDQRYDTYEQYF. V is TRBV6-1 and J is TRBJ2-7, with D unresolved. The CDR3 is made up of 15 amino acids. Germline V gene sequence: CDR1 MNHNS, CDR2 SASEGT. With 3 bases removed from V and 4 bases from J, the gap between germline ends came to 16 bases.

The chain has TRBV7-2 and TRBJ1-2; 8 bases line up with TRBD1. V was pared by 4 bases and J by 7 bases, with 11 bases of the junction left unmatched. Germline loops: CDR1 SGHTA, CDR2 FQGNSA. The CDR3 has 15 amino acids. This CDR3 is CASSWVTGVGSGYTF. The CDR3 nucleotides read TGTGCCAGCAGCTGGGTGACAGGGGTTGGCTCTGGCTACACCTTC.

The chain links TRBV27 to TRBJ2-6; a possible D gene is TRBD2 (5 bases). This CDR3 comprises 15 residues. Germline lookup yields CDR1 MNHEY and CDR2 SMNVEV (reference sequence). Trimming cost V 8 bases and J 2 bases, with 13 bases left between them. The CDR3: CASGWGVAGANVLTF. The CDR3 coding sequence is TGTGCCAGCGGATGGGGAGTGGCTGGGGCCAACGTCCTGACTTTC. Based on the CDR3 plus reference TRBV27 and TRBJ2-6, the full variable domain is EAQVTQNPRYLITVTGKKLTVTCSQNMNHEYMSWYRQDPGLGLRQIYYSMNVEVTDKGDVPEGYKVSRKEKRNFPLILESPSPNQTSLYFCASGWGVAGANVLTFGAGSRLTVL.

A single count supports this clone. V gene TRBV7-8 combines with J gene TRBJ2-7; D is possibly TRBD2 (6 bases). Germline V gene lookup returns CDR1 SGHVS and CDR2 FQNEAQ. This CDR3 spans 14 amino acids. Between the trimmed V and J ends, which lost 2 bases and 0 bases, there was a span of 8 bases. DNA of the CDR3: TGTGCCAGCAGCTTAAGTAGCGGCTCCTACGAGCAGTACTTC. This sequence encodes CASSLSSGSYEQYF.

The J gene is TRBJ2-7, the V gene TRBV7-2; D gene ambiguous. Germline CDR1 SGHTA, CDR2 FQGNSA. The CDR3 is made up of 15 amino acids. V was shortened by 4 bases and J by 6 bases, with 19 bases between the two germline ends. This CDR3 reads CASSSDRIRMSEQYF. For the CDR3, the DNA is TGTGCCAGCAGCTCGGACCGAATACGAATGAGCGAGCAGTACTTC.

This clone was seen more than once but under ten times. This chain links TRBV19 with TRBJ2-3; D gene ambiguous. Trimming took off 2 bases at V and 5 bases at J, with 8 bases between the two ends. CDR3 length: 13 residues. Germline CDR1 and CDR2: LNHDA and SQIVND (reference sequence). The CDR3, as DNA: TGTGCCAGTAGTATACTGGCAGGAGATACGCAGTATTTT. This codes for CASSILAGDTQYF.

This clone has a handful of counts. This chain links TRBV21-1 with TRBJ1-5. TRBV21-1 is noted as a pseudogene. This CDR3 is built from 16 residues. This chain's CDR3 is CASSNITRGWGQPQHF. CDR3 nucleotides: TGTGCCAGCAGCAATATCACCCGGGGCTGGGGTCAGCCCCAGCATTTT.

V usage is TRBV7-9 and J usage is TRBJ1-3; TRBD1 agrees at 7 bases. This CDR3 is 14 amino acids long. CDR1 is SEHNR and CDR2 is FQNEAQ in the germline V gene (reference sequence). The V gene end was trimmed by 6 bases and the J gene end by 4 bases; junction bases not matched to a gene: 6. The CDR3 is CASSPDRAGNTIYF. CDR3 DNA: TGTGCCAGCAGTCCTGACAGGGCGGGAAACACCATATATTTT.

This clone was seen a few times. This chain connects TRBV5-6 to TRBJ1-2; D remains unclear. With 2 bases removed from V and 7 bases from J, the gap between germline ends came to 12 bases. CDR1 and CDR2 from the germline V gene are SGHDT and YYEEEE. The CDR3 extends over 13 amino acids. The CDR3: CASSFGRVSGYTF. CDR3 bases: TGTGCCAGCAGCTTCGGGCGGGTCTCTGGCTACACCTTC.

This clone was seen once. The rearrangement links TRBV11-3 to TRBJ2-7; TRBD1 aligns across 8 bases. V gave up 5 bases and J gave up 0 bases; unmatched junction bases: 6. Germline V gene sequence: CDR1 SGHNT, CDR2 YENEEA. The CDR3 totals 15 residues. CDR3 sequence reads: CASSPDRASSYEQYF. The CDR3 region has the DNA TGTGCCAGCAGCCCGGACAGGGCGAGCTCCTACGAGCAGTACTTC. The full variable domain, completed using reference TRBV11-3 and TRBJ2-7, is EAGVVQSPRYKIIEKKQPVAFWCNPISGHNTLYWYLQNLGQGPELLIRYENEEAVDDSQLPKDRFSAERLKGVDSTLKIQPAELGDSAVYLCASSPDRASSYEQYFGPGTRLTVT.

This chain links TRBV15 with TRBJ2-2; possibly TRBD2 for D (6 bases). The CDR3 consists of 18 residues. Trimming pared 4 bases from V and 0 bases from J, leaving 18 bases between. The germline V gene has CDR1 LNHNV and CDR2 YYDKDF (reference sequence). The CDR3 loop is CATSKSQGGGTNTGELFF. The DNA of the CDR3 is TGTGCCACCAGCAAGTCCCAGGGTGGGGGGACGAACACCGGGGAGCTGTTTTTT.

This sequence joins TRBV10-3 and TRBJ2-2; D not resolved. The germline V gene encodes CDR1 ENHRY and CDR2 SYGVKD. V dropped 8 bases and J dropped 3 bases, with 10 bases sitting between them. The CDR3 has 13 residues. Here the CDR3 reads CAIPRVDTGELFF. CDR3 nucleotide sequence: TGTGCCATCCCCAGAGTCGACACCGGGGAGCTGTTTTTT.

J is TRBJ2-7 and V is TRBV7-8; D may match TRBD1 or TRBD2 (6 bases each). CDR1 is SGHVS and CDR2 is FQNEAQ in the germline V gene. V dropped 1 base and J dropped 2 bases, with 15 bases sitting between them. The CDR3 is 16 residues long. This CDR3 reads CASSLGPRRGAYEQYF. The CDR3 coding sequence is TGTGCCAGCAGCTTAGGGCCCCGAAGGGGGGCCTACGAGCAGTACTTC.

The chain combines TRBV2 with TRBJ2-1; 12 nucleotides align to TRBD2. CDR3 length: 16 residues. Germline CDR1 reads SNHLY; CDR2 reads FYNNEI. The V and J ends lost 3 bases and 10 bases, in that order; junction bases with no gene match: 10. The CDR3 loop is CASSDPLAGGLWEQFF. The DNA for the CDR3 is TGTGCCAGCAGTGATCCTCTAGCGGGGGGGCTTTGGGAGCAGTTCTTC.

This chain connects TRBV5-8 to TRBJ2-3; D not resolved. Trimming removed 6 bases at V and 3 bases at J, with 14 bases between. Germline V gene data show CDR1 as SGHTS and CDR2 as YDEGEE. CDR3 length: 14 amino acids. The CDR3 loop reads CASTQIPATDTQYF. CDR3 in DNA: TGTGCCAGCACCCAAATACCTGCGACAGATACGCAGTATTTT.

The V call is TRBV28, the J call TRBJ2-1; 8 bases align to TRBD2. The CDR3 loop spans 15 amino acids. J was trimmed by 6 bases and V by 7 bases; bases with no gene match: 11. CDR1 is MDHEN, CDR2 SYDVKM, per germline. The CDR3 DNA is TGTGCCAGCACCCCCAGCGGGAGCAGTGGCAATGAGCAGTTCTTC. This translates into CASTPSGSSGNEQFF.

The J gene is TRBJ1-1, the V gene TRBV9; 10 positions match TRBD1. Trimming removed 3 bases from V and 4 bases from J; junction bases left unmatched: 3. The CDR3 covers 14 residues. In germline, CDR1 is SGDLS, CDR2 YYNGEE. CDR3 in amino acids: CASSATGGPTEAFF. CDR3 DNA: TGTGCCAGCAGCGCGACAGGGGGCCCCACTGAAGCTTTCTTT.

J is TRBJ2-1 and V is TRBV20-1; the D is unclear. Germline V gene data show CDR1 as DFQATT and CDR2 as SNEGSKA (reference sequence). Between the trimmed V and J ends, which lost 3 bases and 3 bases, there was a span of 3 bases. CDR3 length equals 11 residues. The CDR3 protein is CSASGYNEQFF. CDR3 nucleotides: TGCAGTGCTAGTGGCTACAATGAGCAGTTCTTC.

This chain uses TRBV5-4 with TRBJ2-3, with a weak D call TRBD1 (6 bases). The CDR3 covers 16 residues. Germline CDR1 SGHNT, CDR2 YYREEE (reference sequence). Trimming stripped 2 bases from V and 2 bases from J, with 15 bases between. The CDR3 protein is CASSFGLQGYTDTQYF. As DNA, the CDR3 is TGTGCCAGCAGCTTCGGACTTCAGGGGTACACAGATACGCAGTATTTT.

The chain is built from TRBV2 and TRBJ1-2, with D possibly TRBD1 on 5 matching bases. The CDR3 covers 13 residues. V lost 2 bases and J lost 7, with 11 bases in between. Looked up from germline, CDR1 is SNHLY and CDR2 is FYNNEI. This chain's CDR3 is CASSESAGTGYTF. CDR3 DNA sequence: TGTGCCAGCAGTGAAAGTGCAGGGACTGGCTACACCTTC.

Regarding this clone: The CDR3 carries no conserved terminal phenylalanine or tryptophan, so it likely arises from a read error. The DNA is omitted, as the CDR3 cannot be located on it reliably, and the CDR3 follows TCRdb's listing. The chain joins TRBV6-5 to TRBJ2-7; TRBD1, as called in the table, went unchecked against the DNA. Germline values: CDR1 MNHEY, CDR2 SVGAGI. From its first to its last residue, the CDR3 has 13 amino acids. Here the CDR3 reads CASSYSEAGDRIL.

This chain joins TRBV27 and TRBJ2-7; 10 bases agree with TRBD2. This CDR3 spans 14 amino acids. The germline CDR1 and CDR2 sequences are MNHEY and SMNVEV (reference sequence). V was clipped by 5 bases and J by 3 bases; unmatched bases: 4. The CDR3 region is CASSPWTSGYEQYF. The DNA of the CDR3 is TGTGCCAGCAGTCCCTGGACTAGCGGCTACGAGCAGTACTTC.

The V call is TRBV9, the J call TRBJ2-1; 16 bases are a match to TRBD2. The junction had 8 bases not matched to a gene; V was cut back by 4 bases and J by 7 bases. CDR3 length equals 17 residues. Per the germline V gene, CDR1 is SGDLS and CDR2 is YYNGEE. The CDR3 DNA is TGTGCCAGCAGCTTCCCGGGACTAGCGGGGGGGCCTAATGAGCAGTTCTTC. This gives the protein CASSFPGLAGGPNEQFF.

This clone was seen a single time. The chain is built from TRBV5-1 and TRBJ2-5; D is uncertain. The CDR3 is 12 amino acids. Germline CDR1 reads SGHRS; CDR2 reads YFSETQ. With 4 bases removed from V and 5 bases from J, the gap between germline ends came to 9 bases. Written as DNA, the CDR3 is TGCGCCAGCAGCCCGGAGTGGGAGACCCAGTACTTC. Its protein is CASSPEWETQYF.

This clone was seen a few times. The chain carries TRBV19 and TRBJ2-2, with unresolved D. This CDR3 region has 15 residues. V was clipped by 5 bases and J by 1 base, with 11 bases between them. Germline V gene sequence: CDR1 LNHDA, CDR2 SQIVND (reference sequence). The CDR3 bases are TGTGCCAGTAGTCCGTTAGTGGGGAACACCGGGGAGCTGTTTTTT. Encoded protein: CASSPLVGNTGELFF. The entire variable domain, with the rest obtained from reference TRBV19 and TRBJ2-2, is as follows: DGGITQSPKYLFRKEGQNVTLSCEQNLNHDAMYWYRQDPGQGLRLIYYSQIVNDFQKGDIAEGYSVSREKKESFPLTVTSAQKNPTAFYLCASSPLVGNTGELFFGEGSRLTVL.